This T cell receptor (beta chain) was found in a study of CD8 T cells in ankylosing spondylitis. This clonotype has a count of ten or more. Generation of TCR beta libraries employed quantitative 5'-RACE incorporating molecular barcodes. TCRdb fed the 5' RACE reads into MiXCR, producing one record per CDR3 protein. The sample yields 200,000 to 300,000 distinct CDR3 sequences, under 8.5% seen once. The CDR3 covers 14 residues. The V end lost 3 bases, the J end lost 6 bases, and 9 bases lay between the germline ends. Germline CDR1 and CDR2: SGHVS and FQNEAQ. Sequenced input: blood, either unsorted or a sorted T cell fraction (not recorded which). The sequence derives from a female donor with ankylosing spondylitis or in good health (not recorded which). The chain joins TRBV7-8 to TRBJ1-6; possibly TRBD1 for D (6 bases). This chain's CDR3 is CASSFGQINSPLHF. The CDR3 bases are TGTGCCAGCAGCTTCGGACAGATTAATTCACCCCTCCACTTT.